Listed below are T cell receptor beta chains from one sample, sequenced in a study of T cell responses to AZD1222 COVID-19 vaccine. Sequencing was performed with immunoSEQ multiplex PCR; in TCRdb, only in-frame clones are kept and a portion is missing. The sample includes about 160,000 clones, around 93% seen only once; the top ten take about 4.2%. The specimen comprised peripheral blood, sampled on day 0 of AZD1222 vaccination. The receptors were gathered from an adult in good health. Both conserved end residues are part of each CDR3. A D gene is named only where the DNA matches it firmly. The size field is filled for only some rows; it gives once, few, many or a size class.

v_gene	j_gene	abundance	d_gene	CDR3nt	CDR3aa
TRBV4-1	TRBJ2-5	NA	TRBD1	TGCGCCAGCAGCCACAGACAGGGTATTAGGGAGACCCAGTACTTC	CASSHRQGIRETQYF
TRBV27	TRBJ2-7	NA	NA	TGTGCCAGCAGCCCCGGGGATGGGTCCGAGCAGTACTTC	CASSPGDGSEQYF
TRBV19	TRBJ2-7	NA	TRBD2	TGTGCCAGTAGCCCCTTCTCCCTAGCGGGCCCCCCGGCGCAGTACTTC	CASSPFSLAGPPAQYF
TRBV12-5	TRBJ1-1	NA	NA	TGTGCTAGTGGTTTGTGGGGGGCGACTGAAGCTTTCTTT	CASGLWGATEAFF
TRBV4-2	TRBJ2-3	NA	TRBD2	TGTGCCAGCAGCGGGTCGGGTACTAGCGTCACAGATACGCAGTATTTT	CASSGSGTSVTDTQYF
TRBV9	TRBJ2-1	few	TRBD2	TGTGCCAGCAGCGTAGGACTAGCGGGAGAAAGCAATGAGCAGTTCTTC	CASSVGLAGESNEQFF
TRBV7-3	TRBJ2-1	NA	TRBD2	TGTGCCAGCAGCTCGGGACTAGCGGGGCTGAATGAGCAGTTCTTC	CASSSGLAGLNEQFF
TRBV3-1/TRBV3-2	TRBJ2-3	NA	NA	TGTGCCAGCAGCCCCGAGGGCCCCTACGGCACAGATACGCAGTATTTT	CASSPEGPYGTDTQYF
TRBV10-2	TRBJ2-6	NA	TRBD1	TGCGCCAGCAGTCCACAGGGGGCTCGTGGGGCCAACGTCCTGACTTTC	CASSPQGARGANVLTF
TRBV9	TRBJ1-2	once	TRBD1	TGTGCCAGCAGCACCCCCGGGAAGGGACAGCTAGACTATGGCTACACCTTC	CASSTPGKGQLDYGYTF
TRBV11-3	TRBJ2-2	NA	NA	TGTGCCAGCAGCTTAGTTTCAGGAAACGCGAACACCGGGGAGCTGTTTTTT	CASSLVSGNANTGELFF
TRBV30	TRBJ2-7	NA	NA	TGTGCCTGGCGCCACGATTCCGGGGGCGCACGGTACTTC	CAWRHDSGGARYF
TRBV12-3/TRBV12-4	TRBJ1-1	NA	NA	TGTGCCAGCAGTTTGGGCAGAAACACTGAAGCTTTCTTT	CASSLGRNTEAFF
TRBV4-1	TRBJ2-2	NA	NA	TGCGCCAGCAGCCAATATCCTGTCAGCGGAGATGTCACCGGGGAGCTGTTTTTT	CASSQYPVSGDVTGELFF
TRBV15	TRBJ1-4	NA	NA	TGTGCCACCAGCAGTCGCAGAGGATCTAATGAAAAACTGTTTTTT	CATSSRRGSNEKLFF
TRBV25-1	TRBJ2-7	NA	NA	TGTGCCAGGACCGACCCACAAGAGGGGCAGTACTTC	CARTDPQEGQYF
TRBV7-4	TRBJ2-5	NA	NA	TGTGCCAGCAGCTTACTTCTTCAGGGCTTACCAAAGACCCAGTACTTC	CASSLLLQGLPKTQYF
TRBV11-2	TRBJ2-1	NA	TRBD2	TGTGCCAGCAGCTTAGGTGGGACTAGCGGGATCGATGAGCAGTTCTTC	CASSLGGTSGIDEQFF
TRBV7-2	TRBJ2-1	NA	TRBD1	TGTGCCAGCACGGTTGGGACAGCCTACAATGAGCAGTTCTTC	CASTVGTAYNEQFF
TRBV24-1	TRBJ2-3	few	NA	TGTGCCACCAGTGATTTGGGGTATGGGACAAGCGACGGTACGCAGTATTTT	CATSDLGYGTSDGTQYF
TRBV27	TRBJ2-1	NA	TRBD2	TGTGCCAGCAGTTCGGGAACTAGCGGGAAGAGTGAGCAGTTCTTC	CASSSGTSGKSEQFF
TRBV9	TRBJ2-1	NA	TRBD1	TGTGCCAGCAGCGTACAAAGGACAGGGACTTACAATGAGCAGTTCTTC	CASSVQRTGTYNEQFF
TRBV11-1	TRBJ2-7	once	TRBD2	TGTGCCAGCGGGACTAGCGCGAGCTCCTACGAGCAGTACTTC	CASGTSASSYEQYF
TRBV10-3	TRBJ2-5	NA	TRBD1	TGTGCCATCAGTGGAAGGTGGATGGCAGGGGGCGAGGAGACCCAGTACTTC	CAISGRWMAGGEETQYF
TRBV3-1/TRBV3-2	TRBJ2-3	once	NA	TGTGCCAGCAGCCCCGATGGGTCTCTTCGGTATACGCAGTATTTT	CASSPDGSLRYTQYF
TRBV30	TRBJ2-1	NA	NA	TGTGCCTGGAGATCCCCGCAGGCCTATGAGCAGTTCTTC	CAWRSPQAYEQFF